The rows below give T cell receptor beta chains drawn from one sample of a study of T cell responses to AZD1222 COVID-19 vaccine. Generated by immunoSEQ multiplex PCR, the TCRdb table keeps only in-frame clones and is missing some. The sample includes over 120,000 clones. The sequenced material came from peripheral blood. The receptors shown here come from an adult in good health. Each CDR3 is given with its conserved first and last residue.

v_gene,CDR3aa
TRBV4-2,CASSQDLQGGTSWETQYF
TRBV11-1,CASSFDGWTEAFF
TRBV15,CATSPRVRGAGEKLFF
TRBV12-3/TRBV12-4,CASSLDSDQPQHF
TRBV18,CASSGTVNEKLFF
TRBV28,CASSPWGPGGNTEAFF
TRBV19,CASSMHREYSNQPQHF
TRBV5-1,CASSLSPGANVLTF
TRBV6-9,CASRHRGNTEAFF
TRBV18,CASSRSVGTDTQYF
TRBV7-3,CASSLGGLSNEQFF
TRBV5-1,CASSLARGTGSGELFF
TRBV28,CASSSPSQGNQPQHF
TRBV3-1/TRBV3-2,CASSQEVRVSNSPLHF
TRBV28,CASRPTGGYGYTF
TRBV6-2/TRBV6-3,CASSYPLWGIYEQYF
TRBV30,CAWRGARGYTF
TRBV28,CASSLSGDSSSYNSPLHF
TRBV7-9,CASSPQAGLNQPQHF
TRBV29-1,CSVGAGGDYGYTF
TRBV5-6,CASSLPSDGAYEQYF
TRBV2,CASTGQGASWDQPQHF
TRBV19,CASAKGPTMPMNTEAFF
TRBV6-1,CASSEVASETQYF
TRBV25-1,CASSAGPAVPYEQYF
TRBV6-5,CASTGGRITGELFF
TRBV6-5,CASSPRNGNTIYF
TRBV4-1,CASSQHDPRTSDNEQFF
TRBV14,CASSQDLAGDEAFF
TRBV27,CASSSTGVQPQHF
TRBV5-4,CASSGTGTDDGYEQYF
TRBV9,CASSVAEQGPGNTIYF